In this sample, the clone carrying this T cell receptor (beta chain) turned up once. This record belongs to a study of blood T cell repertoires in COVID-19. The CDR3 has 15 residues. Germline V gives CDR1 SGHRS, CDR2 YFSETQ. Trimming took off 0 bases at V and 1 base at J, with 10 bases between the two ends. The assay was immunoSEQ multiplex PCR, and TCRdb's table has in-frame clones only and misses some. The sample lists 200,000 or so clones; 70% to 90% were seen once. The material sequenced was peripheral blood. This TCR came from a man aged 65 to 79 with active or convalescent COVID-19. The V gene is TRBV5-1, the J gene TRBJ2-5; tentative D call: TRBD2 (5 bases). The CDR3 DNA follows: TGCGCCAGCAGCTTGGCCGGGGTCGGCCAAGAGACCCAGTACTTC. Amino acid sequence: CASSLAGVGQETQYF.